One and the same sample provided the 21 T cell receptor beta chains below, sequenced in a study of B cell selection in AIRE deficiency. Measured with immunoSEQ multiplex PCR; TCRdb has only the in-frame clones, and not every one. Of fewer than 30,000 clones in the sample, less than 97% were seen once. The sorted conventional CD4 T cells were gated as CD4+CD127+. The source material was CD4+CD127+ conventional T cells sorted from PBMCs. These receptors were obtained from a human donor in good health.

The V and J genes are TRBV28 and TRBJ2-7, with D perhaps assigned TRBD1 or TRBD2 (5 bases each). There are 10 residues in the CDR3. V was trimmed by 8 bases and J by 3 bases, leaving 5 bases between them. CDR1 and CDR2 (germline): MDHEN, SYDVKM. The CDR3 coding sequence is TGTGCCAGCGGGGGCTACGAGCAGTACTTC. This codes for CASGGYEQYF.

The chain couples TRBV6-5 to TRBJ2-3, with D uncertain. The germline V gene has CDR1 MNHEY and CDR2 SVGAGI. The CDR3 sequence is 13 residues long. The V end was cut by 10 bases, the J end by 4 bases, with 15 bases between. CDR3 nucleotide sequence: TGTGCCACCTCTAACCCGGGCGCAGATACGCAGTATTTT. Amino acid sequence: CATSNPGADTQYF.

The rearrangement uses TRBV7-2 and TRBJ2-5; 10 bases line up with TRBD2. Germline V gene sequence: CDR1 SGHTA, CDR2 FQGNSA. The CDR3 is made up of 16 amino acids. Losses at the gene ends were 1 base for V and 1 base for J; bases not matched to a gene: 3. The DNA of the CDR3 is TGTGCCAGCAGCTTAGAGGCTAGCGGGGGCCAAGAGACCCAGTACTTC. It yields the protein CASSLEASGGQETQYF.

This clone showed up just a few times. The chain recombines TRBV5-1 with TRBJ2-5, with 10 bases fitting TRBD2. Germline loops: CDR1 SGHRS, CDR2 YFSETQ. The CDR3 is 16 residues long. V lost 2 bases, J lost 4 bases, and 8 bases stayed unmatched. The CDR3 region has the DNA TGCGCCAGCAGCTTCACCGGGACTAGCGTTCCAGAGACCCAGTACTTC. Translating gives CASSFTGTSVPETQYF. Complete variable domain (other parts from reference TRBV5-1 and TRBJ2-5): KAGVTQTPRYLIKTRGQQVTLSCSPISGHRSVSWYQQTPGQGLQFLFEYFSETQRNKGNFPGRFSGRQFSNSRSEMNVSTLELGDSALYLCASSFTGTSVPETQYFGPGTRLLVL.

The V gene is TRBV5-1, the J gene TRBJ2-7, with 10 positions matching TRBD2. This CDR3 spans 14 amino acids. The germline CDR1 and CDR2 sequences are SGHRS and YFSETQ. J gave up 6 bases and V 2 bases, and 5 bases lay outside the gene matches. The CDR3 protein is CASSLAGGPGEQYF. The CDR3 nucleotides are TGCGCCAGCAGCTTAGCGGGAGGGCCGGGCGAGCAGTACTTC.

J is TRBJ1-1 and V is TRBV19, with D possibly TRBD1 on 6 matching bases. V shed 6 bases and J shed 0 bases, with 11 bases lying between them. The CDR3 covers 14 residues. Germline CDR1 LNHDA, CDR2 SQIVND (reference sequence). The DNA for the CDR3 is TGTGCCAGTAGACCAGGGGTTATGAACACTGAAGCTTTCTTT. It is translated as CASRPGVMNTEAFF.

V gene TRBV7-2 combines with J gene TRBJ2-5, with D possibly being TRBD2 (6 bases). The CDR3 spans 14 residues. V lost 0 bases to trimming and J lost 3 bases, with 8 bases between them. Germline V gene lookup returns CDR1 SGHTA and CDR2 FQGNSA. The CDR3 region has the DNA TGTGCCAGCAGCTTAGCGCTAGCGAAAGAGACCCAGTACTTC. It specifies CASSLALAKETQYF.

This rearrangement joins TRBV28 to TRBJ2-7; 10 bases line up with TRBD1. With V trimmed by 6 bases and J by 0 bases, 8 bases remained unmatched. The CDR3 covers 16 residues. The germline CDR1 and CDR2 sequences are MDHEN and SYDVKM. The CDR3 spells CASSSPGQGLSYEQYF. The CDR3 DNA sequence: TGTGCCAGCAGCTCCCCGGGACAGGGGCTCTCCTACGAGCAGTACTTC. Drawing the rest from reference TRBV28 and TRBJ2-7, the complete variable domain is DVKVTQSSRYLVKRTGEKVFLECVQDMDHENMFWYRQDPGLGLRLIYFSYDVKMKEKGDIPEGYSVSREKKERFSLILESASTNQTSMYLCASSSPGQGLSYEQYFGPGTRLTVT.

The sample holds one count of this clone. V usage is TRBV5-6 and J usage is TRBJ2-3, with D maybe TRBD2 (5 bases). This CDR3 spans 15 amino acids. Germline assignment: CDR1 SGHDT and CDR2 YYEEEE. Trimming stripped 0 bases from V and 3 bases from J, with 11 bases between. DNA for the CDR3: TGTGCCAGCAGCTTGGCCCTACTAGAGACAGATACGCAGTATTTT. Translating gives CASSLALLETDTQYF. Together with reference TRBV5-6 and TRBJ2-3, the CDR3 gives the full variable domain: DAGVTQSPTHLIKTRGQQVTLRCSPKSGHDTVSWYQQALGQGPQFIFQYYEEEERQRGNFPDRFSGHQFPNYSSELNVNALLLGDSALYLCASSLALLETDTQYFGPGTRLTVL.

The table lists this clone with a count of one. V usage is TRBV28 and J usage is TRBJ2-1; D not certain. Trimming pared 3 bases from V and 4 bases from J, leaving 4 bases between. CDR1 is MDHEN, CDR2 SYDVKM, per germline. The CDR3 covers 12 residues. CDR3 nucleotides: TGTGCCAGCAGTTTTTCGTACAATGAGCAGTTCTTC. It codes for CASSFSYNEQFF. The variable domain in full, completed from reference TRBV28 and TRBJ2-1, reads DVKVTQSSRYLVKRTGEKVFLECVQDMDHENMFWYRQDPGLGLRLIYFSYDVKMKEKGDIPEGYSVSREKKERFSLILESASTNQTSMYLCASSFSYNEQFFGPGTRLTVL.

As DNA, the CDR3 is TGTGCCAGCAGCTTAGCCGCCGAGCAGTACTTC. Protein product: CASSLAAEQYF. V and J are TRBV11-2 and TRBJ2-7; D is uncertain. CDR1 SGHAT and CDR2 FQNNGV come from the germline V gene. The CDR3 runs 11 residues. V was trimmed by 1 base and J by 6 bases, leaving 4 bases between them.

CDR3 sequence (DNA): TGTGCCAGCAGCTCGGGCGCAGGGCGAAACGAGCAGTACTTC. It is translated as CASSSGAGRNEQYF. The V call is TRBV7-7, the J call TRBJ2-7; D possibly corresponds to TRBD1 (5 bases). Trimming left V 4 bases short and J 5 bases short, with 15 bases between. CDR1 and CDR2 from the germline V gene are SSHAT and FNYEAQ (reference sequence). This CDR3 is built from 14 residues.

The CDR3 coding sequence is TGTGCCAGCAGCTTAGATATCGGCAGGAGATACTTC. Encoded protein: CASSLDIGRRYF. This chain links TRBV12-2 with TRBJ2-7. TRBV12-2 is recorded as a pseudogene. The CDR3 is made up of 12 amino acids.

This clone came up once. V is TRBV27 and J is TRBJ2-5; 8 bases align to TRBD1. Unmatched junction bases numbered 12, after V lost 2 bases and J lost 10 bases. This CDR3 comprises 15 residues. Per the germline V gene, CDR1 is MNHEY and CDR2 is SMNVEV (reference sequence). This CDR3 is CASSLNPTTGGLQYF. As DNA, the CDR3 is TGTGCCAGCAGTTTAAACCCCACAACAGGGGGGCTCCAGTACTTC.

V and J are TRBV28 and TRBJ1-1; 7 bases are a match to TRBD1. CDR1 and CDR2 (germline): MDHEN, SYDVKM. The CDR3 is made up of 14 amino acids. V gave up 6 bases and J gave up 4 bases; unmatched junction bases: 8. CDR3 protein: CASRGTGVGTEAFF. DNA of the CDR3: TGTGCCAGCAGGGGTACAGGGGTGGGCACTGAAGCTTTCTTT.

This clone has just a few counts. The rearrangement joins TRBV6-5 to TRBJ2-7; weak D call: TRBD1 (6 bases). The CDR3 runs 13 residues. The V and J ends lost 5 bases and 8 bases respectively, with 16 bases between them. The germline gives CDR1 MNHEY, CDR2 SVGAGI. CDR3 region: CASSPWTDVQQYF. The CDR3 DNA reads TGTGCCAGCAGTCCCTGGACAGACGTCCAGCAGTACTTC.

Only one count was recorded for this clone. The chain recombines TRBV7-2 with TRBJ2-7; 9 bases align to TRBD2. The length of the CDR3 is 17 residues. V shed 3 bases and J 1 base; nucleotides not matched to a gene: 10. From germline, CDR1 is SGHTA and CDR2 FQGNSA. DNA of the CDR3: TGTGCCAGCAGCTTTTTAGGCGGGAGGGCGGTATCCTACGAGCAGTACTTC. Translating it yields CASSFLGGRAVSYEQYF.

The chain links TRBV2 to TRBJ1-4; maybe TRBD1 (5 bases). CDR1 SNHLY and CDR2 FYNNEI come from the germline V gene. The CDR3 length is 12 residues. V lost 3 bases and J lost 12, with 11 bases in between. CDR3 region: CASSERGFELFF. CDR3 coding DNA: TGTGCCAGCAGTGAGAGGGGATTTGAACTGTTTTTT.

This chain links TRBV7-9 with TRBJ2-5; D is possibly TRBD1 (6 bases). The J call is in doubt because the DNA end fits TRBJ2-7 better. Germline V gene data show CDR1 as SEHNR and CDR2 as FQNEAQ (reference sequence). The CDR3 runs 16 residues. The CDR3 loop reads CASSSPERTAHYEQYF. CDR3 coding DNA: TGTGCCAGCAGCTCGCCGGAGAGGACAGCTCATTACGAGCAGTACTTC.

The V call is TRBV6-5, the J call TRBJ2-7, with D perhaps TRBD1 (5 bases). The CDR3 length is 15 residues. The ends were cut back, 0 bases at V and 1 base at J, with 10 bases in the middle. Germline V gene lookup returns CDR1 MNHEY and CDR2 SVGAGI. This CDR3 is CASSYSGARSYEQYF. The DNA for the CDR3 is TGTGCCAGCAGTTACTCAGGGGCGAGGTCCTACGAGCAGTACTTC.

The chain couples TRBV7-2 to TRBJ1-4, with D perhaps TRBD1 (5 bases). The V and J ends lost 5 bases and 2 bases respectively, with 9 bases between them. The CDR3 has 14 amino acids. Germline loops: CDR1 SGHTA, CDR2 FQGNSA. CDR3 sequence reads: CASSPRATNEKLFF. CDR3 DNA sequence: TGTGCCAGCAGCCCCAGGGCGACTAATGAAAAACTGTTTTTT.